This T cell receptor beta chain was observed in a study of OX40 agonist ivuxolimab in advanced cancers. About the investigation overall: Ivuxolimab was an agonistic, fully human IgG2 monoclonal antibody directed against OX40 (CD134), a costimulatory receptor. Intravenous ivuxolimab was administered to patients every 2 weeks at six dose levels: 0.01, 0.1, 0.3, 1.5, 3 and 10 mg/kg. Among the roughly 52 dose-escalation patients, some 20 had hepatocellular carcinoma, 15 or so melanoma, 9 renal cell carcinoma and 9 head and neck cancer. The dose-escalation cohort was around 84% male with a mean age of around 62 years, ranging from about 23 to 85. Patients were allowed to have had prior anti-PD-1, anti-PD-L1 or anti-CTLA-4 therapy, and 30% to 50% of the dose-escalation patients had previously received checkpoint inhibitors. Three dose-escalation patients achieved partial responses, one with hepatocellular carcinoma and two with cutaneous melanoma. The point of sequencing TCRbeta in the periphery was to test whether ivuxolimab changed TCR sequence diversity and drove clonal T-cell expansion. The paper describes the monotherapy dose-escalation part (N of about 57 patients) of the phase I trial of ivuxolimab.

The trial excluded patients who had a history of autoimmune disease or who were on systemic immunosuppression. Peripheral blood for TCR sequencing was collected from all dose cohorts at baseline, on cycle 4 day 1, and on cycle 7 day 1. The samples were taken from a phase I, first-in-human, multicenter, open-label dose-escalation trial of ivuxolimab. Adults with locally advanced or metastatic melanoma, renal cell, hepatocellular, or head and neck squamous cell carcinoma were enrolled in the trial. Before TCR sequencing, CD4+ T cells and CD8+ T cells from peripheral blood were sorted into separate populations. Inclusive of the bounding cysteine and phenylalanine, the CDR3 is 13 residues long. Only the CDR3 DNA is retained, 39 bases long and in frame from the first base. Unmatched junction bases come to 4, with V trimmed by 5 bases and J by 11 bases. Sequences SGHRS (CDR1) and YFSETQ (CDR2) are obtained from the germline V gene.

In its sample, this clone was seen once. It lacks a known antigen. No quality values exist for individual bases; no much larger clone is one base distant. Genomic DNA was isolated from the sorted cells so that the TCRbeta CDR3 region could be sequenced. TCRbeta CDR3 regions were sequenced using the immunoSEQ Assay. The table was pulled from immuneACCESS by TCRdb, which kept in-frame rearrangements only. Such tables lose some clones; where checked, under half of the loss comes from unresolved V genes, and the rest has no known cause. The sample table lists about 60,000 clones, 86% of them with a count of one. The ten biggest clones cover 3.9% of the sample. Study-level results and caveats: At doses of 0.1 to 3.0 mg/kg, clonal expansion of both CD4+ and CD8+ blood T cells was observed from baseline to week 6. Low levels of normalized T-cell clonal expansion were also seen in some patients who did not respond. Partial responders in the 0.1-3.0 mg/kg groups had among the lowest normalized peripheral clonal expansion, especially among CD8+ T cells. After ivuxolimab, more expanded clones were found on average in CD8+ T cells than in CD4+ T cells. Which antigens the clonally expanded peripheral T cells were specific for was not determined.

The TCR sequence derives from an adult with an advanced solid tumor such as melanoma, head and neck, liver or kidney cancer. This sample comprised CD4+ or CD8+ T cells sorted from blood, obtained in a trial of the OX40 agonist ivuxolimab. In this chain, TRBV5-1 is recombined with TRBJ1-6; TRBD1 aligns with 10 central bases. Here is the DNA: TGCGCCAGCAGTTGGACAGGGGGTACACCCCTCCACTTT. Translated, this gives CASSWTGGTPLHF.